This TCR beta chain stems from a study of blood T cell repertoires in COVID-19. Study overall: Specimens from acute and convalescent COVID-19 originated in the United States, Italy and Spain.

This CDR3 region has 15 residues. The germline V gene encodes CDR1 SQVTM and CDR2 ANQGSEA. The V and J ends lost 0 bases and 7 bases, in that order; junction bases with no gene match: 8. In the authors' methods: By means of reference gene primer amplification, nucleated cell counts were estimated. Produced via immunoSEQ multiplex PCR; TCRdb's table is partial and in-frame only. That table is the source of V, J and clone size, and D and trimming were worked out from the DNA. The sample has 310,000 or so clones, roughly 87% seen once. Specimen: peripheral blood. V is TRBV29-1 and J is TRBJ1-4, with TRBD1 identical over 7 bases. This clonotype originated in a man aged 25 to 45 with COVID-19, enrolled during active disease. The CDR3 nucleotides are TGCAGCGTTGAAGATCTCCAGGCAGGGGGTGAAAAACTGTTTTTT. It encodes CSVEDLQAGGEKLFF. Full variable domain (remainder filled in from reference TRBV29-1 and TRBJ1-4): SAVISQKPSRDICQRGTSLTIQCQVDSQVTMMFWYRQQPGQSLTLIATANQGSEATYESGFVIDKFPISRPNLTFSTLTVSNMSPEDSSIYLCSVEDLQAGGEKLFFGSGTQLSVL.